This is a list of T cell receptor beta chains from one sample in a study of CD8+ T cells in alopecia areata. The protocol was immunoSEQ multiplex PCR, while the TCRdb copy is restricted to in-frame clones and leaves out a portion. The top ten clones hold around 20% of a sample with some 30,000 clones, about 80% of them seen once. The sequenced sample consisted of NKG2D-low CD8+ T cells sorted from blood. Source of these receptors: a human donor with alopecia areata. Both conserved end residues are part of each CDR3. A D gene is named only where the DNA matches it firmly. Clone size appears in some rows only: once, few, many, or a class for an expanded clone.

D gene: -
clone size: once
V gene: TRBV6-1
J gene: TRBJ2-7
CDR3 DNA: TGTGCCAGCAGTGAAGCGTTGGGGGCCTCCTACGAGCAGTACTTC
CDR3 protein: CASSEALGASYEQYF

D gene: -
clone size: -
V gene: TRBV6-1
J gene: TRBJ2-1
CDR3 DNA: TGTGCCAGCAGTGCGTTCCGGACGGCAGATGAGCAGTTCTTC
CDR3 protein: CASSAFRTADEQFF

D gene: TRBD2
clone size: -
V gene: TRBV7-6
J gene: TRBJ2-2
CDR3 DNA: TGTGCCAGCAGCTTGAGTAGCGGGGTTACCGGGGAGCTGTTTTTT
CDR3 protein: CASSLSSGVTGELFF

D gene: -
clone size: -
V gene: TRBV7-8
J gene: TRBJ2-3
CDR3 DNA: TGTGCCAGCAGCTTAGCGCAAGGGACAGATACGCAGTATTTT
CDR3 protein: CASSLAQGTDTQYF

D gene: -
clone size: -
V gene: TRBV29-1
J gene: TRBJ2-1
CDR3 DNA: TGCAGCGTTGTATGGCAGGCCGAGCAGTTCTTC
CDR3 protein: CSVVWQAEQFF

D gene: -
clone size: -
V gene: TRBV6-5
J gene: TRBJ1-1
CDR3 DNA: TGTGCCAGCAGTTACTCTTCCAGTCTATACGCTGAAGCTTTCTTT
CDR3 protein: CASSYSSSLYAEAFF

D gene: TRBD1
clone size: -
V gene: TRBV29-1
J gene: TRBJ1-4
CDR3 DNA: TGCAGCGGACAGACAGGGGTTGAAAAACTGTTTTTT
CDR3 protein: CSGQTGVEKLFF

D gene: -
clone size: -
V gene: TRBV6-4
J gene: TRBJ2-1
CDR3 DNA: TGTGCCAGCAGTGACTCGGGCAGCTCCTACAATGAGCAGTTCTTC
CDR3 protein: CASSDSGSSYNEQFF

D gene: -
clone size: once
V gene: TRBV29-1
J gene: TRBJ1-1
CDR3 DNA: TGCAGCGTTGATCTAGGGGACTTGGGCACTGAAGCTTTCTTT
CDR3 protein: CSVDLGDLGTEAFF

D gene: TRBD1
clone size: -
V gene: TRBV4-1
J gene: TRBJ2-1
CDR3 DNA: TGCGCCAGCAGCCAAAAGGGGTATATAGGGGGCGAGCAGTTCTTC
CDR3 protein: CASSQKGYIGGEQFF

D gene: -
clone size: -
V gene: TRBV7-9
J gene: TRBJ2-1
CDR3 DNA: TGTGCCAGCAGCTTAGTTAGTCGGGGATACAATGAGCAGTTCTTC
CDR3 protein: CASSLVSRGYNEQFF

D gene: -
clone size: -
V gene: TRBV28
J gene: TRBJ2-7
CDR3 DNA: TGTGCCAGCAGTTTAATCTCGGACGCGAACTTTGAGCAGTACTTC
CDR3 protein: CASSLISDANFEQYF

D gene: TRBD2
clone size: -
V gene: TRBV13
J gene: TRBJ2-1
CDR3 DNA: TGTGCCAGCAGCTTCCAGCGGGGAGATGAGCAGTTCTTC
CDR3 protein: CASSFQRGDEQFF

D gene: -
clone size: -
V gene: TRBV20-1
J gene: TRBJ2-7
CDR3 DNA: TGCAGTGCTAGAGAATACGGGAGTAAGTACTTC
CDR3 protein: CSAREYGSKYF

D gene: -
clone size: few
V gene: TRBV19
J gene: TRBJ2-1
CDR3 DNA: TGTGCCGCCCAAGCGGTGGGGGGTTACAATGAGCAGTTCTTC
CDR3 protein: CAAQAVGGYNEQFF

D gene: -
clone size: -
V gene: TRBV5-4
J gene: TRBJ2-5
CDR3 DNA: TGTGCCAGCAGCTCGGATAGGCAAGAGACCCAGTACTTC
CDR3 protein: CASSSDRQETQYF

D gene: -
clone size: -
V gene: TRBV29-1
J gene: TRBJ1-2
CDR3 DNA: TGCAGCGCTACACCGACAACTAACTATGGCTACACCTTC
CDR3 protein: CSATPTTNYGYTF

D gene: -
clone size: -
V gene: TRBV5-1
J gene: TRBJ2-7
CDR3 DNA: TGCGCCAGCAGCTTGGAATGGGGTTACGAGCAGTACTTC
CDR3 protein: CASSLEWGYEQYF

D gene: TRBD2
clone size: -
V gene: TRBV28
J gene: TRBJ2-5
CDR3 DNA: TGTGCCAGCAGGCTAGCGGGAGCATGGGAGACCCAGTACTTC
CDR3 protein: CASRLAGAWETQYF

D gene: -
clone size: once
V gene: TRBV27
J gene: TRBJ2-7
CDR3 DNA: TGTGCCAGCAGTTGGGGCGACGAGCAGTACTTC
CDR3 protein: CASSWGDEQYF

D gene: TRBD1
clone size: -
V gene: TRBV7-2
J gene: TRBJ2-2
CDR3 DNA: TGTGCCAGCAGCTCACCCACAGGGGGCAGGACCGGGGAGCTGTTTTTT
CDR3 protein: CASSSPTGGRTGELFF

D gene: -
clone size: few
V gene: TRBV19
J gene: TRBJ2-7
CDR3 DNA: TGTGCCAGTAGTATTGGGGGAGCAAACTACGAGCAGTACTTC
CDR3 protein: CASSIGGANYEQYF

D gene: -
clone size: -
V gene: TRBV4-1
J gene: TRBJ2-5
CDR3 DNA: TGCGCCAGCAGCCAAGACGAAGCTCTTAGTGGCGGATACCAAGAGACCCAGTACTTC
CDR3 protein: CASSQDEALSGGYQETQYF

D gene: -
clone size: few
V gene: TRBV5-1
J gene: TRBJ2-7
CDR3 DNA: TGCGCCAGCAGCCCGGGCCACGAGCAGTACTTC
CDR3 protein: CASSPGHEQYF